Given below is one T cell receptor (beta chain) in context. The repertoire was sequenced with immunoSEQ multiplex PCR; TCRdb's copy has only in-frame clones and lacks some. The sample shows tens of thousands of clones, more than 75% of them seen only once. Germline lookup yields CDR1 SGHTA and CDR2 FQGNSA. The CDR3 covers 15 residues. V lost 1 base and J lost 3; bases outside the gene matches: 6. This record comes from a study of OX40 agonist ivuxolimab in advanced cancers. At the level of the study: Of the participants, 40% had some prior anti-PD-1, anti-PD-L1 or anti-CTLA-4 therapy, which was allowed.

V and J are TRBV7-2 and TRBJ2-7, with 7 bases aligning to TRBD1. The clonotype originates from an adult with an advanced solid tumor such as melanoma, head and neck, liver or kidney cancer. The sample was CD4+ or CD8+ T cells sorted from blood, taken in a trial of the OX40 agonist ivuxolimab. CDR3 in DNA: TGTGCCAGCAGCTTAGACAGGGGAGAGCTCTACGAGCAGTACTTC. Translating it yields CASSLDRGELYEQYF.